This record looks at one T cell receptor (beta chain) sequence and its context. The data originate from a study of blood T cell repertoires in COVID-19. Study details: Some COVID-19 samples were acute and others convalescent; all came from the United States, Italy and Spain. The cDNA or gDNA used as material had been derived from T cells, B-cell-depleted T cells, or PBMCs.

Germline V gives CDR1 SEHNR, CDR2 FQNEAQ (reference sequence). The V and J ends lost 5 bases and 7 bases respectively, with 15 bases between them. CDR3 length equals 14 residues. As originally analysed: Estimation of nucleated cell counts was performed using reference gene primer amplification. The table came from immunoSEQ multiplex PCR; TCRdb's copy has only in-frame clones and leaves some out. V, J and clone size reflect that table, while D and trimming were determined from the DNA. The table lists some 49,000 clones, around four fifths of them singletons, with around 2.8% in the top ten. The receptor comes from a woman between 55 and 75 years old with acute or convalescent COVID-19. Sequenced sample: peripheral blood. This chain uses TRBV7-9 with TRBJ2-1; no clear D gene. The CDR3, as DNA: TGTGCCAGCAGCCTTACCCCACCCAGAAATGAGCAGTTCTTC. Its protein is CASSLTPPRNEQFF.